The 28 T cell receptor beta chains listed next were all sequenced from one sample in a study of control samples from healthy donors and cancer patients. Some clones are missing from TCRdb's copy, which holds only in-frame ones; the method was immunoSEQ multiplex PCR. The profile shows about 160,000 clones, 85% to 90% of them singletons. The sequenced sample consisted of blood. Receptor source: a man aged 25 to 40 in good health.

The V gene is TRBV5-1, the J gene TRBJ2-7; either TRBD1 or TRBD2 may fit D (5 bases each). Germline CDR1 SGHRS, CDR2 YFSETQ. V was clipped by 2 bases and J by 3 bases, with 18 bases between them. The CDR3 consists of 16 residues. DNA of the CDR3: TGCGCCAGCAGCTTTGCCCCTTCCGGGACGGTCTACGAGCAGTACTTC. It yields the protein CASSFAPSGTVYEQYF.

This clone was observed a single time. The chain uses TRBV6-5 and TRBJ1-4; TRBD1 matches at 7 bases. CDR1 and CDR2 (germline): MNHEY, SVGAGI. V was clipped by 8 bases and J by 0 bases; unmatched bases: 6. The CDR3 has 15 amino acids. CDR3 protein: CASLGDRTTNEKLFF. CDR3 sequence (DNA): TGTGCCAGCCTCGGGGACAGAACAACTAATGAAAAACTGTTTTTT.

This sequence joins TRBV19 and TRBJ1-5; D is uncertain. V lost 5 bases and J lost 1, with 18 bases in between. Germline CDR1 LNHDA, CDR2 SQIVND (reference sequence). CDR3 size: 17 residues. Written as DNA, the CDR3 is TGTGCCAGTAGTCCCCGGGCAGGCCCCGTGAGCAATCAGCCCCAGCATTTT. This translates into CASSPRAGPVSNQPQHF.

This chain uses TRBV19 with TRBJ1-1; maybe TRBD1 (6 bases). V lost 6 bases to trimming and J lost 0 bases, with 17 bases between them. CDR3 length equals 16 residues. From germline, CDR1 is LNHDA and CDR2 SQIVND (reference sequence). The chain's CDR3 is CASSLGGGFMNTEAFF. The CDR3 nucleotides are TGTGCCAGTAGCCTCGGGGGGGGCTTCATGAACACTGAAGCTTTCTTT.

The chain carries TRBV3-1 (or the pseudogene TRBV3-2) and TRBJ1-2, with no clear D. This CDR3 contains 12 residues. Trimming stripped 1 base from V and 3 bases from J, with 3 bases between. Germline CDR1 is LGHDT and CDR2 is YNNKEL (reference sequence). The DNA for the CDR3 is TGTGCCAGCAGCCAAGGGGACTATGGCTACACCTTC. This encodes CASSQGDYGYTF.

This chain links TRBV6-5 with TRBJ1-5; 8 nucleotides line up with TRBD1. This CDR3 has 12 amino acids. Trimming took 5 bases from V and 13 from J; bases not matched to a gene: 7. Germline assignment: CDR1 MNHEY and CDR2 SVGAGI. The CDR3: CASSPDRGKQHF. The CDR3 DNA sequence: TGTGCCAGCAGTCCAGACAGGGGAAAGCAGCATTTT.

This chain joins TRBV5-1 and TRBJ1-4; perhaps TRBD1 as D (6 bases). Trimming cost V 2 bases and J 4 bases, with 15 bases left between them. Germline values: CDR1 SGHRS, CDR2 YFSETQ. The CDR3 runs 16 residues. CDR3 nucleotides: TGCGCCAGCAGCTTCAGTCTCCAGGGGCTTAATGAAAAACTGTTTTTT. It codes for CASSFSLQGLNEKLFF.

This clone showed up just a few times. The chain recombines TRBV7-9 with TRBJ1-1; 8 bases fit TRBD1. Germline assignment: CDR1 SEHNR and CDR2 FQNEAQ (reference sequence). Trimming cost V 4 bases and J 3 bases; bases outside gene matches: 10. The CDR3 length is 16 residues. The CDR3 bases are TGTGCCAGCAGCTCCAGGGGGCGCCCTCTAGACACTGAAGCTTTCTTT. Translation: CASSSRGRPLDTEAFF. Using reference TRBV7-9 and TRBJ1-1 for the parts outside the CDR3, the full variable domain is DTGVSQNPRHKITKRGQNVTFRCDPISEHNRLYWYRQTLGQGPEFLTYFQNEAQLEKSRLLSDRFSAERPKGSFSTLEIQRTEQGDSAMYLCASSSRGRPLDTEAFFGQGTRLTVV.

J is TRBJ1-1 and V is TRBV28; D remains unclear. The CDR3 has 15 residues. V gave up 2 bases and J gave up 3 bases, with 13 bases separating them. The V gene's germline CDR1 is MDHEN and CDR2 SYDVKM. The CDR3 nucleotides are TGTGCCAGCAGTTTAGTCCGGATGTATGACACTGAAGCTTTCTTT. Translated: CASSLVRMYDTEAFF.

In the case of this clone: The sample contains more than one DNA sequence encoding this CDR3. This chain links TRBV5-6 with TRBJ1-1; a possible D gene is TRBD1 (6 bases). Germline V gene sequence: CDR1 SGHDT, CDR2 YYEEEE. The CDR3 consists of 15 residues. V dropped 1 base and J dropped 5 bases, with 15 bases sitting between them. The CDR3 DNA reads TGTGCCAGCAGCTTGCAGGGGCCGGGGGGGACTGAAGCTTTCTTT. Residues: CASSLQGPGGTEAFF. The full variable domain, rest sourced from reference TRBV5-6 and TRBJ1-1, is DAGVTQSPTHLIKTRGQQVTLRCSPKSGHDTVSWYQQALGQGPQFIFQYYEEEERQRGNFPDRFSGHQFPNYSSELNVNALLLGDSALYLCASSLQGPGGTEAFFGQGTRLTVV.

The chain joins TRBV28 to TRBJ2-7; 7 nucleotides match TRBD2. This CDR3 region has 14 residues. Unmatched junction bases numbered 12, after V lost 7 bases and J lost 6 bases. Germline V gene lookup returns CDR1 MDHEN and CDR2 SYDVKM. The CDR3 sequence: CASNTEGLLPEQYF. Here the CDR3 DNA reads TGTGCCAGCAATACTGAGGGACTACTTCCCGAGCAGTACTTC.

Concerning this clone itself: Other nucleotide sequences in the sample specify the same CDR3. The CDR3 DNA is TGTGCCAGCAGCTTAACGGGAAACACTGAAGCTTTCTTT. Residues: CASSLTGNTEAFF. The chain has TRBV7-9 and TRBJ1-1; D is ambiguous. The CDR3 is 13 amino acids. The ends were cut back, 2 bases at V and 2 bases at J, with 6 bases in the middle. Germline loops: CDR1 SEHNR, CDR2 FQNEAQ (reference sequence).

Here the CDR3 reads CASSPPQGMWNTEAFF. The CDR3 bases are TGTGCCAGTAGTCCGCCCCAGGGAATGTGGAACACTGAAGCTTTCTTT. This chain joins TRBV19 and TRBJ1-1, with a weak D call TRBD1 (5 bases). The germline V gene encodes CDR1 LNHDA and CDR2 SQIVND (reference sequence). Between the trimmed V and J ends, which lost 5 bases and 1 base, there was a span of 17 bases. This CDR3 comprises 16 residues.

The V call is TRBV7-6, the J call TRBJ1-2; a possible D gene is TRBD1 (5 bases). The CDR3 has 16 residues. Germline CDR1 SGHVS, CDR2 FNYEAQ. The ends were cut back, 5 bases at V and 1 base at J, with 17 bases in the middle. CDR3: CASSPIGGGINYGYTF. The CDR3 nucleotides read TGTGCCAGCAGCCCCATCGGGGGGGGGATTAACTATGGCTACACCTTC.

The chain joins TRBV25-1 to TRBJ2-1; TRBD2 aligns across 7 bases. This CDR3 spans 15 amino acids. V was pared by 4 bases and J by 4 bases, with 7 bases of the junction left unmatched. In germline, CDR1 is MGHDK, CDR2 SYGVNS. CDR3 loop: CASSGLGGGYNEQFF. CDR3 sequence (DNA): TGTGCCAGCAGTGGCCTCGGCGGGGGATACAATGAGCAGTTCTTC.

This clone was recorded only once. The V call is TRBV3-1 (or the pseudogene TRBV3-2), the J call TRBJ1-1, with unresolved D. Trimming took off 1 base at V and 4 bases at J, with 7 bases between the two ends. CDR3 size: 13 residues. Germline V CDR1 and CDR2: LGHDT, YNNKEL (reference sequence). The CDR3 sequence is CASSQVQGTEAFF. The CDR3 DNA sequence: TGTGCCAGCAGCCAAGTCCAAGGCACTGAAGCTTTCTTT.

This sequence joins TRBV15 and TRBJ1-2; D remains ambiguous. V lost 0 bases and J 4 bases, leaving 12 bases between the germline ends. Germline CDR1 is LNHNV and CDR2 is YYDKDF (reference sequence). This CDR3 is built from 15 residues. CDR3 coding DNA: TGTGCCACCAGCAGAGAGGGGTCGGAGAGCTATGGCTACACCTTC. Translating gives CATSREGSESYGYTF.

The rearrangement links TRBV4-3 to TRBJ2-1; D may correspond to TRBD1 or TRBD2 (5 bases each). V shed 0 bases and J shed 5 bases, with 8 bases lying between them. The CDR3 has 14 residues. In germline, CDR1 is LGHNA, CDR2 YSLEER. The CDR3 here is CASSQEGPNNEQFF. The CDR3 coding sequence is TGCGCCAGCAGCCAAGAGGGACCAAACAATGAGCAGTTCTTC.

This clone was seen a single time. The chain carries TRBV9 and TRBJ2-2; TRBD1 matches 8 bases. The CDR3 extends over 16 amino acids. The germline gives CDR1 SGDLS, CDR2 YYNGEE. The trim removed 4 bases at V and 4 bases at J, leaving 9 bases unmatched. The CDR3 sequence: CASSLKTGVGTGELFF. Here the CDR3 DNA reads TGTGCCAGCAGCCTAAAGACAGGGGTTGGCACCGGGGAGCTGTTTTTT.

DNA for the CDR3: TGCAGCGTTAGTAGGGGACGTACAGATACGCAGTATTTT. Amino acids: CSVSRGRTDTQYF. The V and J genes are TRBV29-1 and TRBJ2-3, with D possibly being TRBD1 or TRBD2 (5 bases each). CDR3 length: 13 residues. V lost 5 bases and J lost 3, with 12 bases in between. CDR1 SQVTM and CDR2 ANQGSEA come from the germline V gene.

The chain employs TRBV27 and TRBJ2-2; no firm D call. The CDR3 is 15 residues long. The germline V gene has CDR1 MNHEY and CDR2 SMNVEV (reference sequence). V lost 6 bases to trimming and J lost 6 bases, with 17 bases between them. The CDR3 reads CASRRRTIDAGELFF. The CDR3 DNA reads TGTGCCAGCAGGCGTCGCACTATAGACGCCGGGGAGCTGTTTTTT.

J is TRBJ1-5 and V is TRBV7-2, with no clear D. The CDR3 consists of 13 residues. Germline loops: CDR1 SGHTA, CDR2 FQGNSA. V shed 3 bases and J shed 4 bases, with 7 bases lying between them. The CDR3 DNA reads as TGTGCCAGCAGCTTTTGGGAAAATCAGCCCCAGCATTTT. Translated: CASSFWENQPQHF.

The DNA of the CDR3 is TGTGCCAGTAAGGGACGGTCTGGGGCCAACGTCCTGACTTTC. Its translation is CASKGRSGANVLTF. V gene TRBV19 combines with J gene TRBJ2-6; either TRBD1 or TRBD2 may fit D (5 bases each). CDR1 and CDR2 (germline): LNHDA, SQIVND (reference sequence). The CDR3 covers 14 residues. Trimming stripped 7 bases from V and 1 base from J, with 8 bases between.

The J gene is TRBJ1-1, the V gene TRBV4-3; 9 bases are a match to TRBD1. With V trimmed by 4 bases and J by 10 bases, 19 bases remained unmatched. Germline V gene lookup returns CDR1 LGHNA and CDR2 YSLEER. The CDR3 length is 17 residues. CDR3 sequence reads: CASSLILGLGQGGGAFF. The CDR3 region has the DNA TGCGCCAGCAGCCTTATTCTCGGGTTGGGACAGGGCGGAGGAGCTTTCTTT.

The chain combines TRBV28 with TRBJ2-7; 8 positions agree with TRBD1. The germline V gene has CDR1 MDHEN and CDR2 SYDVKM. The trim removed 7 bases at V and 2 bases at J, leaving 16 bases unmatched. This CDR3 comprises 17 residues. The DNA for the CDR3 is TGTGCCAGCACCCCCTCCTCTGGACAGGGACCCACCTACGAGCAGTACTTC. The encoded protein is CASTPSSGQGPTYEQYF.

This rearrangement joins TRBV2 to TRBJ2-4; D is possibly TRBD1 (6 bases). The CDR3 extends over 14 amino acids. Trimming removed 8 bases at V and 1 base at J, with 12 bases between. In germline, CDR1 is SNHLY, CDR2 FYNNEI. CDR3 nucleotides: TGTGCCAGCCTAGACGACAGGGCCAAAAACATTCAGTACTTC. Translating it yields CASLDDRAKNIQYF. Complete variable domain (other parts from reference TRBV2 and TRBJ2-4): EPEVTQTPSHQVTQMGQEVILRCVPISNHLYFYWYRQILGQKVEFLVSFYNNEISEKSEIFDDQFSVERPDGSNFTLKIRSTKLEDSAMYFCASLDDRAKNIQYFGAGTRLSVL.

This sequence joins TRBV10-3 and TRBJ2-3; 8 bases map to TRBD2. Germline V lookup: CDR1 ENHRY, CDR2 SYGVKD. The CDR3 totals 18 residues. V gave up 0 bases and J gave up 0 bases; unmatched junction bases: 8. Written as DNA, the CDR3 is TGTGCCATCAGTGAGTCGGGACTAGGTCTAGCGAGCACAGATACGCAGTATTTT. Its protein is CAISESGLGLASTDTQYF.

V and J are TRBV28 and TRBJ1-1; D is unresolved. Germline V gene lookup returns CDR1 MDHEN and CDR2 SYDVKM. CDR3 length: 13 residues. V was shortened by 5 bases and J by 0 bases, with 7 bases between the two germline ends. Here the CDR3 reads CASSSGVNTEAFF. The CDR3, as DNA: TGTGCCAGCAGTAGCGGGGTGAACACTGAAGCTTTCTTT.